Here is one T cell receptor (beta chain) with its context. Its antigen is as yet unknown. This sample stems from a study of blood T cells in healthy people across ages. On the study more broadly: Per two T cells, template switching captured roughly one barcoded beta molecule.

The CDR3 runs 16 residues. Germline CDR1 reads SGHRS; CDR2 reads YFSETQ. V lost 4 bases to trimming and J lost 3 bases; unmatched junction nucleotides: 7. Combining a sample-barcoded 5' primer with a J-beta primer mix, a second PCR ran for roughly 7 to 12 cycles. Researchers report that a template-switch adaptor with 12 random nucleotides tagged each cDNA molecule. TCRdb passed the 5' RACE reads through MiXCR, listing each CDR3 protein once. The table has roughly 800,000 distinct CDR3 sequences, under 40% seen once. Those donating, healthy Caucasian individuals from Russia, were aged about 6 to 95. General study results and limits: Across the age range, TCR beta diversity per million T cells fell in a roughly linear way.

The chain is built from TRBV5-1 and TRBJ1-6; 7 nucleotides align to TRBD1. Material: blood. This TCR came from a man between 18 and 35 years old in good health. The CDR3 DNA is TGCGCCAGCAGCGCCGGGGACAGCCACTATAATTCACCCCTCCACTTT. It encodes CASSAGDSHYNSPLHF. The complete variable domain, with remaining parts taken from reference TRBV5-1 and TRBJ1-6, reads KAGVTQTPRYLIKTRGQQVTLSCSPISGHRSVSWYQQTPGQGLQFLFEYFSETQRNKGNFPGRFSGRQFSNSRSEMNVSTLELGDSALYLCASSAGDSHYNSPLHFGNGTRLTVT.